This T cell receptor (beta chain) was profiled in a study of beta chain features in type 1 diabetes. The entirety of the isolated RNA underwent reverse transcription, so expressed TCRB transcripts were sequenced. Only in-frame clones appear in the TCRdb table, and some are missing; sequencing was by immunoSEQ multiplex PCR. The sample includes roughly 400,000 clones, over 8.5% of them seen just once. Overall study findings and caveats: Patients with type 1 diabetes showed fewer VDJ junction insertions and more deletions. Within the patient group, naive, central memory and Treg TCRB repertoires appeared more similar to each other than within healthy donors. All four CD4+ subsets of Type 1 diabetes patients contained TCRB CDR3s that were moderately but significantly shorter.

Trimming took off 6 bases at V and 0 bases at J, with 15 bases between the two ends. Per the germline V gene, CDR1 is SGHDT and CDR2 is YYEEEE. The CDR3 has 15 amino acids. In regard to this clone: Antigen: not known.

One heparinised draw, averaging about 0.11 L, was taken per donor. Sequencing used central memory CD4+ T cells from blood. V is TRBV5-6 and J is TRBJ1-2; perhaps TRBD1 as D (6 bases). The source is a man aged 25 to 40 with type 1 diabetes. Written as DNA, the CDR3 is TGTGCCAGCACCTCAGGGGTGGAAGCTAACTATGGCTACACCTTC. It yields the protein CASTSGVEANYGYTF.